This passage covers 29 T cell receptor beta chains from one sample sequenced in a study of T cells after yellow fever vaccination. A single record per CDR3 protein comes from TCRdb applying MiXCR to the 5' RACE reads. The sample holds about 300,000 distinct CDR3 sequences, around 8.6% seen once. The sample consisted of CD4+ T cells sorted from PBMCs, taken 5 days after the yellow fever booster vaccination. These receptors originate from a man aged 18 to 29 who received the YFV17D yellow fever vaccine.

This clonotype was found a few times. V gene TRBV9 combines with J gene TRBJ1-1; D perhaps matches TRBD1 (5 bases). V was shortened by 2 bases and J by 4 bases, with 12 bases between the two germline ends. Germline CDR1 reads SGDLS; CDR2 reads YYNGEE. The CDR3 covers 14 residues. This CDR3 reads CASSVQGASTEAFF. CDR3 in DNA: TGTGCCAGCAGCGTCCAAGGGGCGAGCACTGAAGCTTTCTTT.

This clonotype has at least ten counts. CDR3 nucleotides: TGCAGCGTGCGTTTTTCTAACTATGGCTACACCTTC. As protein: CSVRFSNYGYTF. The rearrangement joins TRBV29-1 to TRBJ1-2; D call uncertain. The CDR3 sequence is 12 residues long. CDR1 is SQVTM and CDR2 is ANQGSEA in the germline V gene. V gave up 6 bases and J gave up 0 bases, with 8 bases separating them.

The chain carries TRBV5-5 and TRBJ1-2, with D unresolved. The CDR3 runs 16 residues. In germline, CDR1 is SGHKS, CDR2 YYEKEE (reference sequence). Trimming cost V 2 bases and J 4 bases, with 18 bases left between them. The CDR3 DNA follows: TGTGCCAGCAGCTTAGTGTCAGCTCCCGGCGGCTATGGCTACACCTTC. As protein: CASSLVSAPGGYGYTF.

The CDR3 protein is CASSLVCTREQYV. The CDR3 bases are TGCGCCAGCAGCTTGGTGTGTACTCGCGAGCAGTACGTC. The rearrangement uses TRBV5-1 and TRBJ2-7, with unresolved D. The ends were cut back, 0 bases at V and 6 bases at J, with 10 bases in the middle. The CDR3 is 13 amino acids. The V gene's germline CDR1 is SGHRS and CDR2 YFSETQ.

The chain recombines TRBV12-3 or TRBV12-4 with TRBJ1-5; no firm D call. The CDR3 is 15 residues long. With 6 bases removed from V and 3 bases from J, the gap between germline ends came to 15 bases. The CDR3 loop is CASRPTSADNQPQHF. CDR3 DNA: TGTGCCAGCAGGCCTACCTCTGCGGACAATCAGCCCCAGCATTTT.

This chain uses TRBV7-8 with TRBJ2-5, with D perhaps TRBD2 (7 bases). CDR1 SGHVS and CDR2 FQNEAQ come from the germline V gene. The CDR3 loop spans 16 amino acids. With 7 bases removed from V and 4 bases from J, the gap between germline ends came to 22 bases. CDR3 nucleotides: TGTGCCAGCACCCCCTGGGGGGGGGCGCTCGTAGAGACCCAGTACTTC. Translation gives CASTPWGGALVETQYF. The whole variable domain, filled in from reference TRBV7-8 and TRBJ2-5, reads GAGVSQSPRYKVAKRGQDVALRCDPISGHVSLFWYQQALGQGPEFLTYFQNEAQLDKSGLPSDRFFAERPEGSVSTLKIQRTQQEDSAVYLCASTPWGGALVETQYFGPGTRLLVL.

This clonotype appeared a few times. V usage is TRBV29-1 and J usage is TRBJ2-1; unclear D gene. Germline CDR1 SQVTM, CDR2 ANQGSEA. Trimming took off 6 bases at V and 9 bases at J, with 21 bases between the two ends. The CDR3 runs to 14 residues. The CDR3 spells CSVRSDPRWAEQFF. As DNA, the CDR3 is TGCAGCGTACGCAGTGACCCCCGGTGGGCTGAGCAGTTCTTC.

The chain uses TRBV6-6 and TRBJ2-3; 9 nucleotides agree with TRBD2. Germline CDR1 and CDR2: MNHNY and SVGAGI (reference sequence). The CDR3 loop spans 15 amino acids. V lost 6 bases, J lost 6 bases, and 10 bases stayed unmatched. DNA of the CDR3: TGTGCCAGCAGGTCTATGCGGGGGGGCGTGGATACGCAGTATTTT. It encodes CASRSMRGGVDTQYF.

This clonotype was found a few times. The V gene is TRBV19, the J gene TRBJ1-1; unclear D gene. Germline-derived CDR1 and CDR2 are LNHDA and SQIVND (reference sequence). V was clipped by 2 bases and J by 3 bases, with 10 bases between them. The CDR3 length is 14 residues. The CDR3 DNA sequence: TGTGCCAGTAGTATACGGGTCGGGGACACTGAAGCTTTCTTT. It yields the protein CASSIRVGDTEAFF. Combining the CDR3 with reference TRBV19 and TRBJ1-1 gives the whole variable domain DGGITQSPKYLFRKEGQNVTLSCEQNLNHDAMYWYRQDPGQGLRLIYYSQIVNDFQKGDIAEGYSVSREKKESFPLTVTSAQKNPTAFYLCASSIRVGDTEAFFGQGTRLTVV.

The V and J genes are TRBV14 and TRBJ2-2, with 10 bases matching TRBD1. In germline, CDR1 is SGHDN, CDR2 FVKESK. CDR3 length: 17 residues. The V segment lost 0 bases and the J segment 4 bases; nucleotides outside the gene matches: 5. The CDR3: CASSQEGGTGATGELFF. CDR3 coding DNA: TGTGCCAGCAGCCAAGAAGGTGGGACAGGGGCCACCGGGGAGCTGTTTTTT.

This clonotype was counted only a few times. The V gene is TRBV7-2, the J gene TRBJ2-5; 9 bases are a match to TRBD1. The V gene's germline CDR1 is SGHTA and CDR2 FQGNSA. Trimming at V came to 5 bases and at J to 4 bases, leaving 8 bases not matched to a gene. The CDR3 consists of 15 residues. The CDR3 nucleotides are TGTGCCAGCAGCGTAGAGGGACAGGGTGGAGAGACCCAGTACTTC. Translation gives CASSVEGQGGETQYF.

This clonotype was seen more than once but under ten times. CDR3 amino acids: CASSLGGPGALTDTQYF. CDR3 sequence (DNA): TGTGCCAGCAGCTTAGGTGGCCCCGGGGCGCTCACAGATACGCAGTATTTT. The chain carries TRBV7-2 and TRBJ2-3; either TRBD1 or TRBD2 may fit D (5 bases each). The CDR3 covers 17 residues. V lost 1 base, J lost 2 bases, and 16 bases lay in between. Germline CDR1 SGHTA, CDR2 FQGNSA.

This clonotype was seen ten or more times. The chain combines TRBV20-1 with TRBJ1-1, with a possible D match to TRBD1 (5 bases). Germline values: CDR1 DFQATT, CDR2 SNEGSKA (reference sequence). With 2 bases removed from V and 11 bases from J, the gap between germline ends came to 12 bases. The CDR3 is 11 amino acids. The CDR3 here is CSARTFREAFF. In DNA, the CDR3 is TGCAGTGCTAGAACGTTCAGGGAGGCTTTCTTT.

V and J are TRBV12-3 or TRBV12-4 and TRBJ1-2; TRBD1 matches at 9 bases. J was trimmed by 0 bases and V by 2 bases; bases with no gene match: 7. The CDR3 runs to 17 residues. The CDR3, as DNA: TGTGCCAGCAGTTTATGGGGGACAGGGATTCCTAACTATGGCTACACCTTC. Encoded protein: CASSLWGTGIPNYGYTF.

A note on this clonotype: Relative to the germline gene, one junction end is altered; a read error may explain this. This chain links TRBV6-1 with TRBJ2-3; TRBD2 matches at 8 bases. Germline-derived CDR1 and CDR2 are MNHNS and SASEGT. The CDR3 is 10 residues long. The CDR3 sequence: CASSEGLAWF. The CDR3 DNA reads as TGTGCCAGCAGTGAAGGACTAGCGTGGTTT.

This clonotype occurred a few times. The chain carries TRBV28 and TRBJ2-5; 11 bases are a match to TRBD2. V was clipped by 2 bases and J by 2 bases; unmatched bases: 4. This CDR3 is built from 16 residues. The germline V gene has CDR1 MDHEN and CDR2 SYDVKM. CDR3 sequence: CASSLGPSGGQETQYF. The CDR3 nucleotides read TGTGCCAGCAGTTTAGGGCCTAGCGGGGGGCAAGAGACCCAGTACTTC.

CDR3 in amino acids: CASSLPDRNQETQYF. CDR3 bases: TGCGCCAGCAGCCTCCCGGACAGAAACCAAGAGACCCAGTACTTC. The chain employs TRBV4-1 and TRBJ2-5, with D perhaps TRBD1 (6 bases). The germline V gene encodes CDR1 MGHRA and CDR2 YSYEKL. V shed 4 bases and J shed 0 bases, with 12 bases lying between them. The CDR3 runs to 15 residues.

The genes are TRBV30 and TRBJ2-7; 7 bases are a match to TRBD1. The trim removed 2 bases at V and 1 base at J, leaving 5 bases unmatched. CDR3 size: 14 residues. Germline V CDR1 and CDR2: GTSNPN, SVGIG (reference sequence). The CDR3 nucleotides are TGTGCCTGGAGTAAAGGGGGCGCATCCTACGAGCAGTACTTC. This sequence encodes CAWSKGGASYEQYF.

This clonotype has only a few counts. This sequence joins TRBV20-1 and TRBJ2-5; unclear D gene. V dropped 3 bases and J dropped 2 bases, with 13 bases sitting between them. Germline V gene sequence: CDR1 DFQATT, CDR2 SNEGSKA (reference sequence). The CDR3 loop spans 14 amino acids. The CDR3 bases are TGCAGTGCTAGTTCGGATGGTGGGCAAGAGACCCAGTACTTC. Amino acid sequence: CSASSDGGQETQYF.

The chain joins TRBV6-5 to TRBJ1-3; the D is unclear. With 3 bases removed from V and 4 bases from J, the gap between germline ends came to 10 bases. The germline gives CDR1 MNHEY, CDR2 SVGAGI. The CDR3 spans 14 residues. For the CDR3, the DNA is TGTGCCAGCAGTTATGAGGGTTCAGGAAACACCATATATTTT. It encodes CASSYEGSGNTIYF.

The gene calls are TRBV25-1 and TRBJ1-4; D may be TRBD1 (6 bases). Germline assignment: CDR1 MGHDK and CDR2 SYGVNS. This CDR3 region has 15 residues. V shed 3 bases and J shed 8 bases, with 16 bases lying between them. Here the CDR3 reads CASSDVRGLSEKLFF. The CDR3 DNA follows: TGTGCCAGCAGTGACGTACGGGGGCTCTCGGAAAAACTGTTTTTT. The entire variable domain, with the rest obtained from reference TRBV25-1 and TRBJ1-4, is as follows: EADIYQTPRYLVIGTGKKITLECSQTMGHDKMYWYQQDPGMELHLIHYSYGVNSTEKGDLSSESTVSRIRTEHFPLTLESARPSHTSQYLCASSDVRGLSEKLFFGSGTQLSVL.

The table lists this clonotype with a few counts. The chain employs TRBV7-2 and TRBJ1-5, with 10 nucleotides matching TRBD1. The CDR3 sequence is 19 residues long. J lost 1 base, V lost 2 bases, and 11 bases had no gene match. Germline V gene sequence: CDR1 SGHTA, CDR2 FQGNSA. The DNA of the CDR3 is TGTGCCAGCAGCTTAAAATCTGGGACAGGGGCGGTCAGCAATCAGCCCCAGCATTTT. As protein: CASSLKSGTGAVSNQPQHF.

This chain uses TRBV11-2 with TRBJ1-5; 8 bases line up with TRBD1. The CDR3 is made up of 13 amino acids. CDR1 is SGHAT, CDR2 FQNNGV, per germline. With 4 bases clipped from V and 6 bases from J, the junction kept 2 bases outside the gene matches. DNA for the CDR3: TGTGCCAGCAGCTGGGGACAGGCTCAGCCCCAGCATTTT. This sequence encodes CASSWGQAQPQHF.

This clonotype occurred a few times. CDR3 protein: CASSYWGGGSTDTQYF. The CDR3, as DNA: TGTGCCAGCAGTTACTGGGGTGGGGGTAGCACAGATACGCAGTATTTT. The chain is built from TRBV6-6 and TRBJ2-3; the D call may be TRBD1 or TRBD2 (5 bases each). V was shortened by 1 base and J by 0 bases, with 11 bases between the two germline ends. From germline, CDR1 is MNHNY and CDR2 SVGAGI (reference sequence). The CDR3 runs to 16 residues.

This clonotype was observed a few times. The CDR3 loop reads CASSFGSDGTGELFF. The CDR3 bases are TGTGCCAGCAGTTTTGGGTCAGATGGGACCGGGGAGCTGTTTTTT. The chain uses TRBV28 and TRBJ2-2, with D uncertain. The CDR3 has 15 amino acids. The V and J ends lost 3 bases and 5 bases respectively, with 13 bases between them. Germline V lookup: CDR1 MDHEN, CDR2 SYDVKM.

This clonotype was seen a handful of times. This chain connects TRBV6-6 to TRBJ2-7; 7 nucleotides align to TRBD2. The CDR3 extends over 13 amino acids. V shed 6 bases and J 1 base; nucleotides not matched to a gene: 3. CDR1 and CDR2 from the germline V gene are MNHNY and SVGAGI (reference sequence). For the CDR3, the DNA is TGTGCCAGCAGACCTAGCGGATCCTACGAGCAGTACTTC. It translates to CASRPSGSYEQYF.

J is TRBJ1-2 and V is TRBV5-6; tentative D call: TRBD1 (6 bases). Germline assignment: CDR1 SGHDT and CDR2 YYEEEE. V lost 0 bases, J lost 8 bases, and 17 bases lay in between. CDR3 length: 15 residues. The CDR3 protein is CASSLDPQGIDGYTF. CDR3 nucleotides: TGTGCCAGCAGCTTGGATCCCCAGGGGATTGACGGCTACACCTTC.

This clonotype has a count of ten or more. This chain joins TRBV20-1 and TRBJ1-1; unclear D gene. This CDR3 is 11 amino acids long. Germline loops: CDR1 DFQATT, CDR2 SNEGSKA (reference sequence). Trimming took 4 bases from V and 1 from J, leaving 4 bases between them. This chain's CDR3 is CSATGNTEAFF. The CDR3 DNA follows: TGCAGTGCTACAGGGAACACTGAAGCTTTCTTT.

This clonotype has more than one count but fewer than ten. The CDR3 nucleotides are TGTGCCAGCGTACAGGGGGCGACCTACAATGAGCAGTTCTTC. This gives the protein CASVQGATYNEQFF. The rearrangement uses TRBV12-3 or TRBV12-4 and TRBJ2-1, with 9 bases aligning to TRBD1. The V and J ends lost 8 bases and 2 bases, in that order; junction bases with no gene match: 4. The CDR3 sequence is 14 residues long.